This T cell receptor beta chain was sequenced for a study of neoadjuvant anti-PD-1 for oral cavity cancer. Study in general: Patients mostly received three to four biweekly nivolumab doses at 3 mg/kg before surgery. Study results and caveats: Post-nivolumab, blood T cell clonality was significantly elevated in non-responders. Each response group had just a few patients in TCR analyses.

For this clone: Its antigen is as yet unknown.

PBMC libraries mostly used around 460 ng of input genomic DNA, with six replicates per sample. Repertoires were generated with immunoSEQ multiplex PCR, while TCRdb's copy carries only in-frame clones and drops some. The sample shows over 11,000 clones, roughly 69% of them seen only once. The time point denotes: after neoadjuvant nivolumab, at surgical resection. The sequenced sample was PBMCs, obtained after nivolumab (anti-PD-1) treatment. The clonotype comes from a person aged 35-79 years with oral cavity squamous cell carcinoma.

The CDR3 sequence: CASSLAGNQETQYF. In DNA, the CDR3 is TGTGCCAGTAGTCTAGCGGGCAACCAAGAGACCCAGTACTTC. The rearrangement joins TRBV19 to TRBJ2-5; 8 nucleotides match TRBD2. The CDR3 is made up of 14 amino acids. The V and J ends lost 5 bases and 0 bases, in that order; junction bases with no gene match: 2. CDR1 is LNHDA, CDR2 SQIVND, per germline (reference sequence).